The 28 T cell receptor beta chains below were found in one sample sequenced in a study of T cell responses to AZD1222 COVID-19 vaccine. Profiled with immunoSEQ multiplex PCR; TCRdb holds only in-frame clones, not every one. The profile shows more than 95,000 clones, about 86% of them singletons. The specimen comprised peripheral blood, sampled 28 days after the second AZD1222 dose. These receptors were obtained from an adult who received the AZD1222 COVID-19 vaccine.

This clone has a single count. CDR3 bases: TGCGCCAGCAGCTTGGGGGCAGGGGGCTACGAGCAGTACTTC. Its translation is CASSLGAGGYEQYF. V and J are TRBV5-1 and TRBJ2-7, with 7 bases lining up with TRBD1. This CDR3 comprises 14 residues. Losses at the gene ends were 0 bases for V and 3 bases for J; bases not matched to a gene: 3. Germline V gene data show CDR1 as SGHRS and CDR2 as YFSETQ.

V usage is TRBV7-8 and J usage is TRBJ2-4; D may be TRBD2 (6 bases). V lost 5 bases, J lost 7 bases, and 18 bases lay in between. The CDR3 length is 15 residues. In germline, CDR1 is SGHVS, CDR2 FQNEAQ. This CDR3 reads CASSRGVGGENIQYF. For the CDR3, the DNA is TGTGCCAGCAGCCGAGGGGTCGGGGGAGAGAACATTCAGTACTTC.

The J gene is TRBJ1-3, the V gene TRBV3-1 (or the pseudogene TRBV3-2), with D possibly being TRBD1 (5 bases). Trimming took 2 bases from V and 0 from J, leaving 14 bases between them. There are 17 residues in the CDR3. CDR1 LGHDT and CDR2 YNNKEL come from the germline V gene (reference sequence). CDR3: CASSQFKPGVSGNTIYF. CDR3 nucleotides: TGTGCCAGCAGCCAATTTAAGCCGGGGGTCTCTGGAAACACCATATATTTT.

The chain recombines TRBV28 with TRBJ2-1, with D maybe TRBD2 (7 bases). The CDR3 contains 15 residues. V shed 7 bases and J shed 3 bases, with 16 bases lying between them. CDR1 is MDHEN, CDR2 SYDVKM, per germline. The CDR3 protein is CASTLGGANYNEQFF. For the CDR3, the DNA is TGTGCCAGCACCCTAGGGGGGGCGAACTACAATGAGCAGTTCTTC.

This clone was seen only once. The chain has TRBV18 and TRBJ2-2; weak D call: TRBD2 (6 bases). V was cut by 3 bases and J by 0 bases, with 14 bases left in between. CDR1 is KGHSH, CDR2 LQKENI, per germline. The CDR3 consists of 17 residues. The CDR3: CASSPPGLLANTGELFF. CDR3 bases: TGTGCCAGCTCACCCCCGGGACTGCTCGCGAACACCGGGGAGCTGTTTTTT.

The genes are TRBV6-5 and TRBJ1-2; weak D call: TRBD1 (6 bases). V lost 5 bases, J lost 2 bases, and 9 bases lay in between. This CDR3 has 13 amino acids. Germline loops: CDR1 MNHEY, CDR2 SVGAGI. The CDR3 is CASSKDSNYGYTF. The DNA for the CDR3 is TGTGCCAGCAGTAAGGACAGCAACTATGGCTACACCTTC.

This rearrangement joins TRBV10-3 to TRBJ1-6, with D unclear. This CDR3 region has 13 residues. V lost 6 bases, J lost 9 bases, and 12 bases lay in between. Germline CDR1 and CDR2: ENHRY and SYGVKD. The CDR3 DNA reads as TGTGCCATCAGAGACCCCTGGGGTTCACCCCTCCACTTT. Its protein is CAIRDPWGSPLHF.

The chain combines TRBV5-6 with TRBJ1-1; 10 positions agree with TRBD1. The CDR3 loop spans 16 amino acids. J was trimmed by 4 bases and V by 4 bases; bases with no gene match: 10. CDR1 is SGHDT, CDR2 YYEEEE, per germline. In nucleotides, the CDR3 is TGTGCCAGCAGCATACTCCGGGACAGGGGAGCCACTGAAGCTTTCTTT. Translated: CASSILRDRGATEAFF.

This rearrangement joins TRBV3-1 (or the pseudogene TRBV3-2) to TRBJ2-5; the D gene could be TRBD1 or TRBD2 (5 bases each). Trimming cost V 0 bases and J 1 base, with 18 bases left between them. CDR1 and CDR2 from the germline V gene are LGHDT and YNNKEL (reference sequence). CDR3 size: 18 residues. CDR3 region: CASSQDRGRTDFQETQYF. In DNA form, the CDR3 reads TGTGCCAGCAGCCAAGATCGGGGCCGAACAGACTTCCAAGAGACCCAGTACTTC.

This sequence joins TRBV28 and TRBJ1-2; D remains unclear. The CDR3 runs to 12 residues. Trimming left V 2 bases short and J 2 bases short, with 3 bases between. CDR1 is MDHEN and CDR2 is SYDVKM in the germline V gene. The CDR3 spells CASSLQNYGYTF. In nucleotides, the CDR3 is TGTGCCAGCAGTTTACAAAACTATGGCTACACCTTC.

V usage is TRBV3-1 (or the pseudogene TRBV3-2) and J usage is TRBJ2-7, with D possibly TRBD2 on 6 matching bases. Germline V gene lookup returns CDR1 LGHDT and CDR2 YNNKEL (reference sequence). The CDR3 length is 14 residues. The germline V and J ends were trimmed by 1 base and 1 base, with 8 bases remaining between them. The CDR3 region has the DNA TGTGCCAGCAGCCAAGGCGGACTATCCTACGAGCAGTACTTC. Translated, it gives CASSQGGLSYEQYF.

This chain connects TRBV19 to TRBJ1-1; no firm D call. The V and J ends lost 6 bases and 1 base respectively, with 9 bases between them. CDR1 is LNHDA, CDR2 SQIVND, per germline (reference sequence). This CDR3 is built from 13 residues. CDR3 DNA sequence: TGTGCCAGTAGCGTTGCGGGGAACACTGAAGCTTTCTTT. Its protein is CASSVAGNTEAFF.

J is TRBJ2-5 and V is TRBV7-6; D is perhaps TRBD1 (7 bases). CDR3 size: 14 residues. Germline V lookup: CDR1 SGHVS, CDR2 FNYEAQ. The ends were cut back, 5 bases at V and 5 bases at J, with 15 bases in the middle. The chain's CDR3 is CASSPQGGGETQYF. CDR3 DNA sequence: TGTGCCAGCAGCCCCCAGGGGGGTGGGGAGACCCAGTACTTC.

V and J are TRBV5-1 and TRBJ2-5; possibly TRBD1 for D (5 bases). This CDR3 region has 14 residues. In germline, CDR1 is SGHRS, CDR2 YFSETQ. V dropped 2 bases and J dropped 5 bases, with 13 bases sitting between them. The CDR3 is CASSFEQGGETQYF. CDR3 coding DNA: TGCGCCAGCAGCTTCGAGCAGGGCGGTGAGACCCAGTACTTC.

The chain links TRBV4-3 to TRBJ1-4, with a weak D call TRBD1 (6 bases). There are 16 residues in the CDR3. Trimming removed 3 bases at V and 5 bases at J, with 16 bases between. Germline CDR1 LGHNA, CDR2 YSLEER. The DNA of the CDR3 is TGCGCCAGCAGCCAGGCAGCAGGGGTAGTCAATGAAAAACTGTTTTTT. Protein: CASSQAAGVVNEKLFF.

This clone has a single count. The rearrangement joins TRBV6-2 or TRBV6-3 to TRBJ2-2; 8 nucleotides match TRBD1. Germline trimming cut 2 bases from V and 3 bases from J; bases unmatched to any gene: 8. Germline V CDR1 and CDR2: MNHEY, SVGEGT. The CDR3 consists of 17 residues. The CDR3 spells CASSYLPGTGHTGELFF. The CDR3 DNA is TGTGCCAGCAGTTACCTTCCCGGGACAGGACACACCGGGGAGCTGTTTTTT.

V is TRBV7-9 and J is TRBJ2-5; D unresolved. Germline V gives CDR1 SEHNR, CDR2 FQNEAQ (reference sequence). The V gene lost 1 base and the J gene lost 1 base, with 10 bases spanning the gap. The CDR3 has 15 residues. The CDR3 DNA reads as TGTGCCAGCAGCTTAGAGGGTGCGACCCAAGAGACCCAGTACTTC. It specifies CASSLEGATQETQYF.

DNA for the CDR3: TGCGCCAGCAGTGAGTCGGACCCAAATAATTCACCCCTCCACTTT. Amino acid sequence: CASSESDPNNSPLHF. The chain links TRBV10-2 to TRBJ1-6; D is undetermined. The CDR3 extends over 15 amino acids. The V end lost 0 bases, the J end lost 5 bases, and 8 bases lay between the germline ends. The germline CDR1 and CDR2 sequences are WSHSY and SAAADI.

The rearrangement links TRBV20-1 to TRBJ2-7; D is ambiguous. The CDR3 is 11 residues long. Germline V lookup: CDR1 DFQATT, CDR2 SNEGSKA (reference sequence). Trimming took off 6 bases at V and 3 bases at J, with 9 bases between the two ends. CDR3 sequence reads: CSAATFYEQYF. In DNA, the CDR3 is TGCAGTGCGGCGACCTTCTACGAGCAGTACTTC.

V gene TRBV19 combines with J gene TRBJ1-2; 7 bases match TRBD1. With V trimmed by 5 bases and J by 4 bases, 10 bases remained unmatched. This CDR3 has 15 amino acids. Germline V gene sequence: CDR1 LNHDA, CDR2 SQIVND (reference sequence). CDR3 nucleotide sequence: TGTGCCAGTAGTCCTCCCCGACAGGGACTCTATGGCTACACCTTC. Protein product: CASSPPRQGLYGYTF.

V is TRBV10-3 and J is TRBJ1-2; 8 positions match TRBD1. Germline V gene sequence: CDR1 ENHRY, CDR2 SYGVKD. The CDR3 is made up of 13 amino acids. The V and J ends lost 7 bases and 4 bases, in that order; junction bases with no gene match: 5. CDR3 sequence: CAIKGQEGYGYTF. The CDR3 DNA reads as TGTGCCATCAAGGGACAGGAGGGCTATGGCTACACCTTC.

This clone was seen a single time. V is TRBV7-9 and J is TRBJ2-3; D might be TRBD1 (5 bases). This CDR3 region has 13 residues. The germline CDR1 and CDR2 sequences are SEHNR and FQNEAQ (reference sequence). Between the trimmed V and J ends, which lost 5 bases and 5 bases, there was a span of 11 bases. The chain's CDR3 is CASSPGALDTQYF. The DNA of the CDR3 is TGTGCCAGCAGCCCTGGGGCCCTAGATACGCAGTATTTT.

The V call is TRBV20-1, the J call TRBJ2-5; no clear D. Trimming removed 6 bases from V and 2 bases from J, with 7 bases in between. This CDR3 has 11 residues. The V gene's germline CDR1 is DFQATT and CDR2 SNEGSKA (reference sequence). CDR3 amino acids: CSARVQETQYF. CDR3 nucleotides: TGCAGTGCCCGGGTTCAAGAGACCCAGTACTTC.

The chain employs TRBV4-2 and TRBJ1-2; tentative D call: TRBD1 (6 bases). CDR1 is LGHNA, CDR2 YNFKEQ, per germline. Trimming left V 0 bases short and J 7 bases short, with 18 bases between. CDR3 length: 16 amino acids. The chain's CDR3 is CASSQDLPGEEGGYTF. The CDR3 DNA reads TGTGCCAGCAGCCAAGATCTGCCAGGGGAGGAGGGTGGCTACACCTTC.

CDR3 nucleotides: TGTGCCAGTAGTACACGACAGGGAGAAGGAAACACCATATATTTT. This codes for CASSTRQGEGNTIYF. The chain employs TRBV19 and TRBJ1-3; 7 nucleotides line up with TRBD1. CDR1 and CDR2 (germline): LNHDA, SQIVND (reference sequence). Unmatched junction bases numbered 7, after V lost 4 bases and J lost 4 bases. The CDR3 has 15 amino acids.

The count of this clone is one. The rearrangement joins TRBV5-4 to TRBJ2-1; 7 bases agree with TRBD2. This CDR3 has 15 residues. From germline, CDR1 is SGHNT and CDR2 YYREEE (reference sequence). V shed 3 bases, J shed 8 bases, and the junction held 11 bases outside the gene matches. CDR3 DNA: TGTGCCAGCAGCTCTTACCGGACTAGTAATTATGAGCAGTTCTTC. It codes for CASSSYRTSNYEQFF. The full variable domain, rest sourced from reference TRBV5-4 and TRBJ2-1, is ETGVTQSPTHLIKTRGQQVTLRCSSQSGHNTVSWYQQALGQGPQFIFQYYREEENGRGNFPPRFSGLQFPNYSSELNVNALELDDSALYLCASSSYRTSNYEQFFGPGTRLTVL.

The V gene is TRBV4-2, the J gene TRBJ2-7; perhaps TRBD1 as D (6 bases). The V and J ends lost 1 base and 2 bases respectively, with 15 bases between them. Germline CDR1 is LGHNA and CDR2 is YNFKEQ. The CDR3 extends over 16 amino acids. CDR3 DNA sequence: TGTGCCAGCAGCCAAGCTGGGGGCAGTAGGACCTACGAGCAGTACTTC. Protein product: CASSQAGGSRTYEQYF.

The V gene is TRBV10-3, the J gene TRBJ2-3, with 10 bases fitting TRBD2. The germline CDR1 and CDR2 sequences are ENHRY and SYGVKD. The V segment lost 5 bases and the J segment 2 bases; nucleotides outside the gene matches: 4. This CDR3 region has 15 residues. CDR3 DNA: TGTGCCATCAGTCGCGGACTAGCGGTCACAGATACGCAGTATTTT. Amino acid sequence: CAISRGLAVTDTQYF.